A selection of T cell receptor beta chains follows, all from one sample in a study of OX40 agonist ivuxolimab in advanced cancers. Measured with immunoSEQ multiplex PCR; TCRdb has only the in-frame clones, and not every one. The sample consists of 55,000 to 85,000 clones, about nine tenths of them appearing once. The source was CD4+ or CD8+ T cells sorted from blood, collected in a trial of the OX40 agonist ivuxolimab. These receptors all stem from an adult with an advanced solid tumor such as melanoma, head and neck, liver or kidney cancer. Each CDR3 is given with its conserved first and last residue. Each record gives: V gene, D gene, clone size, CDR3 length, J gene, CDR3 protein, CDR3 DNA. D genes are given only for firm matches. Clone size is not always given. Where it is, it says once, few, many or a class for expanded clones.

TRBV11-3	TRBD1	NA	15	TRBJ2-2	CASSAGQGNTGELFF	TGTGCCAGCAGCGCGGGACAGGGGAACACCGGGGAGCTGTTTTTT
TRBV19	NA	NA	14	TRBJ2-2	CASSIGRNTGELFF	TGTGCCAGTAGTATAGGGAGGAACACCGGGGAGCTGTTTTTT
TRBV11-2	NA	NA	16	TRBJ2-4	CASSFEQGFSKNIQYF	TGTGCCAGCAGCTTTGAACAGGGTTTTTCCAAAAACATTCAGTACTTC
TRBV28	NA	NA	21	TRBJ1-2	CASTPRGFGTHREGANYGYTF	TGTGCCAGCACTCCCCGAGGGTTCGGTACCCACAGGGAAGGGGCTAACTATGGCTACACCTTC
TRBV28	TRBD1	NA	14	TRBJ1-5	CASSSDRGEQPQHF	TGTGCCAGCAGCTCTGACAGGGGTGAGCAGCCCCAGCATTTT
TRBV6-5	NA	NA	15	TRBJ1-3	CASSYSGASGNTIYF	TGTGCCAGCAGTTACTCTGGGGCCTCTGGAAACACCATATATTTT
TRBV19	NA	once	14	TRBJ2-5	CASSMGSTQETQYF	TGTGCCAGTAGTATGGGGTCTACCCAAGAGACCCAGTACTTC
TRBV5-1	NA	NA	15	TRBJ2-1	CASSLPSTEGDEQFF	TGCGCCAGCAGCTTACCATCTACAGAGGGTGATGAGCAGTTCTTC
TRBV11-3	NA	once	13	TRBJ1-6	CASSLTAADPLHF	TGTGCCAGCAGCTTAACCGCAGCCGACCCCCTCCACTTT
TRBV5-1	TRBD1	NA	15	TRBJ1-6	CASSLEGQGASPLHF	TGCGCCAGCAGCTTGGAGGGACAGGGTGCTTCACCCCTCCACTTT
TRBV9	NA	NA	15	TRBJ1-6	CASSPRIAQYSPLHF	TGTGCCAGCAGCCCTAGGATCGCCCAGTATTCACCCCTCCACTTT
TRBV28	NA	NA	15	TRBJ2-5	CASSPPSAIQETQYF	TGTGCCAGCAGTCCGCCATCGGCCATACAAGAGACCCAGTACTTC
TRBV19	TRBD1	NA	14	TRBJ2-4	CASSNRGHGNIQYF	TGTGCCAGTAGTAACAGGGGGCACGGAAACATTCAGTACTTC
TRBV5-4	TRBD1	NA	15	TRBJ2-3	CASSFQGQYTDTQYF	TGTGCCAGCAGCTTTCAGGGACAGTACACAGATACGCAGTATTTT
TRBV4-3	TRBD2	once	15	TRBJ2-5	CASSQVFGGGETQYF	TGCGCCAGCAGCCAAGTGTTCGGGGGGGGAGAGACCCAGTACTTC
TRBV4-2	NA	NA	19	TRBJ2-6	CASSQDMAGLSSGANVLTF	TGTGCCAGCAGCCAAGATATGGCAGGGCTCTCCTCTGGGGCCAACGTCCTGACTTTC
TRBV5-1	NA	NA	15	TRBJ1-1	CASSPTRERNTEAFF	TGCGCCAGCAGCCCTACCAGGGAAAGGAACACTGAAGCTTTCTTT
TRBV5-4	NA	NA	16	TRBJ2-4	CASSHGGAVAKNIQYF	TGTGCCAGCAGCCACGGTGGGGCCGTAGCCAAAAACATTCAGTACTTC
TRBV14	TRBD1	NA	21	TRBJ1-1	CASSQGELGTGANNRVPEAFF	TGTGCCAGCAGCCAAGGCGAACTAGGGACAGGGGCCAACAATCGCGTCCCTGAAGCTTTCTTT
TRBV4-1	NA	NA	15	TRBJ2-7	CASSRPGTGIYEQYF	TGCGCCAGCAGTCGCCCGGGGACGGGAATCTACGAGCAGTACTTC
TRBV2	NA	few	15	TRBJ1-2	CASSPTGREDYGYTF	TGTGCCAGCAGTCCAACTGGCCGGGAGGACTATGGCTACACCTTC
TRBV19	NA	NA	14	TRBJ1-5	CASSIVRRNQPQHF	TGTGCCAGTAGTATTGTCCGGCGCAATCAGCCCCAGCATTTT
TRBV2	NA	NA	16	TRBJ2-7	CASSEGYRVMAYEQYF	TGTGCCAGCAGTGAGGGATACAGGGTAATGGCCTACGAGCAGTACTTC
TRBV4-1	TRBD2	NA	16	TRBJ2-3	CASSVGLAGGADTQYF	TGCGCCAGCAGCGTAGGACTAGCGGGGGGTGCAGATACGCAGTATTTT
TRBV6-6	TRBD1	NA	13	TRBJ1-6	CASRDRGDSPLHF	TGTGCCAGCAGGGACAGGGGAGATTCACCCCTCCACTTT
TRBV7-7	NA	NA	14	TRBJ2-2	CASSQDGDTGELFF	TGTGCTAGCAGCCAAGACGGCGACACCGGGGAGCTGTTTTTT
TRBV7-9	TRBD2	NA	16	TRBJ2-1	CASSLLRGLKYNEQFF	TGTGCCAGCAGCCTCCTCCGGGGACTAAAATACAATGAGCAGTTCTTC
TRBV6-5	NA	NA	12	TRBJ2-1	CASSSTRDEQFF	TGTGCCAGCAGTTCTACCAGGGATGAGCAGTTCTTC
TRBV19	TRBD2	NA	14	TRBJ2-5	CASSRMTGGETQYF	TGTGCCAGTAGCCGTATGACGGGGGGAGAGACCCAGTACTTC
TRBV28	NA	NA	11	TRBJ1-3	CACLSGNTIYF	TGTGCCTGCCTCTCGGGAAACACCATATATTTT
TRBV5-1	NA	once	15	TRBJ2-2	CASSFGGAYTGELFF	TGCGCCAGCAGCTTTGGGGGGGCGTACACCGGGGAGCTGTTTTTT